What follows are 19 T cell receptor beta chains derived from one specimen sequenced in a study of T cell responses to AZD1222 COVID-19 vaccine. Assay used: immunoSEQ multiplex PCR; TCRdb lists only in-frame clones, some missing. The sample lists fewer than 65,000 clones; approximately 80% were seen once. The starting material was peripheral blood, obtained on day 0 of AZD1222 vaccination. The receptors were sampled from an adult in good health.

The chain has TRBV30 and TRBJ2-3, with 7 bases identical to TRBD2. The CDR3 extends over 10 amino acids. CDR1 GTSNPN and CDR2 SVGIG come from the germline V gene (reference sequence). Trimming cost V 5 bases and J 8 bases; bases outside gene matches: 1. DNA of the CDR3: TGTGCCTGGGGGACTACTACGCAGTATTTT. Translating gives CAWGTTTQYF.

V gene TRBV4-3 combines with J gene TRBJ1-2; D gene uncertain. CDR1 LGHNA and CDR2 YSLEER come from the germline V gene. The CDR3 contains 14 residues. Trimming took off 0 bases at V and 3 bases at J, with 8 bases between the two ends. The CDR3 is CASSQDFGDYGYTF. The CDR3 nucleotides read TGCGCCAGCAGCCAAGATTTCGGTGACTATGGCTACACCTTC.

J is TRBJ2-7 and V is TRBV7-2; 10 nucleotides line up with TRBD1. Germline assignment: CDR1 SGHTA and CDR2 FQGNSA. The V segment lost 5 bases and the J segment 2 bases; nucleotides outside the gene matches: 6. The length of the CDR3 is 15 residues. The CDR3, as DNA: TGTGCCAGCAGCCTGGGACAGGGGAGAACCTACGAGCAGTACTTC. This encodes CASSLGQGRTYEQYF.

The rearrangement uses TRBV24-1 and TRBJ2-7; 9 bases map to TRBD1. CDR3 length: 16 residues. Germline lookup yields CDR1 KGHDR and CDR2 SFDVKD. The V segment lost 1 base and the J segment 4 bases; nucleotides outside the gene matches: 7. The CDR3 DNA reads TGTGCCACCAGTGATTTAAAGGACAGGGGACTTTACGAGCAGTACGTC. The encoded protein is CATSDLKDRGLYEQYV.

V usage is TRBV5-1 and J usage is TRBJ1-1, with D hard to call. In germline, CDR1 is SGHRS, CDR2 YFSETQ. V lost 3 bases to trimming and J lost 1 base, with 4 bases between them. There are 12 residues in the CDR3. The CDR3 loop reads CASSWGNTEAFF. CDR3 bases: TGCGCCAGCAGCTGGGGGAACACTGAAGCTTTCTTT.

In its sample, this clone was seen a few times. The DNA of the CDR3 is TGTGCCAGTAGGCCCACAGGGGCGCCTAATGAAAAACTGTTTTTT. Amino acids: CASRPTGAPNEKLFF. The chain couples TRBV19 to TRBJ1-4, with 7 bases matching TRBD1. CDR3 length: 15 amino acids. Per germline, CDR1 LNHDA and CDR2 SQIVND (reference sequence). V gave up 6 bases and J gave up 3 bases; unmatched junction bases: 7. Full variable domain (remainder filled in from reference TRBV19 and TRBJ1-4): DGGITQSPKYLFRKEGQNVTLSCEQNLNHDAMYWYRQDPGQGLRLIYYSQIVNDFQKGDIAEGYSVSREKKESFPLTVTSAQKNPTAFYLCASRPTGAPNEKLFFGSGTQLSVL.

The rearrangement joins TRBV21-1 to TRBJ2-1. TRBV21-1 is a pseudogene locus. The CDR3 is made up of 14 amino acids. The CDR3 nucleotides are TGTGCCCAAGGTAAACCAAGCTCCTACAATGAGCAGTTCTTC. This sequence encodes CAQGKPSSYNEQFF.

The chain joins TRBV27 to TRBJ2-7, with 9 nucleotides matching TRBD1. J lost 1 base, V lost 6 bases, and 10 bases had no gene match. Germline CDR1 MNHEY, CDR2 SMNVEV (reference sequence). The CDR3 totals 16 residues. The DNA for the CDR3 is TGTGCCAGCAGCTCCCCCGGGGGGACAGGGTCCTACGAGCAGTACTTC. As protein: CASSSPGGTGSYEQYF.

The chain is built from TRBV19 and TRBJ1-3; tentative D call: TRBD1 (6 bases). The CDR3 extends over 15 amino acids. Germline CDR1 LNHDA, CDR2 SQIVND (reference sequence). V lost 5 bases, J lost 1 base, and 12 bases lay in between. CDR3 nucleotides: TGTGCCAGTAGTTCTCTACAGGGATCTGGAAACACCATATATTTT. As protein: CASSSLQGSGNTIYF. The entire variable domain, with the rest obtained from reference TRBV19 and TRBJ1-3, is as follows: DGGITQSPKYLFRKEGQNVTLSCEQNLNHDAMYWYRQDPGQGLRLIYYSQIVNDFQKGDIAEGYSVSREKKESFPLTVTSAQKNPTAFYLCASSSLQGSGNTIYFGEGSWLTVV.

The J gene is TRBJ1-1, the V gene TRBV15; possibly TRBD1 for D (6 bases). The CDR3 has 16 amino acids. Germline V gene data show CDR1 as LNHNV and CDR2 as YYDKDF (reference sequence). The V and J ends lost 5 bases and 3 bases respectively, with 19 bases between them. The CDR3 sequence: CATSPRMGQPYTEAFF. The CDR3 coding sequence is TGTGCCACCAGCCCCCGAATGGGACAACCATACACTGAAGCTTTCTTT.

In DNA form, the CDR3 reads TGTGCCAGCAGATTACAGGGGGGAAGGGCTGAAGCTTTCTTT. This codes for CASRLQGGRAEAFF. The chain uses TRBV5-4 and TRBJ1-1; TRBD1 aligns across 8 bases. Germline-derived CDR1 and CDR2 are SGHNT and YYREEE (reference sequence). There are 14 residues in the CDR3. The junction had 9 bases not matched to a gene; V was cut back by 5 bases and J by 6 bases.

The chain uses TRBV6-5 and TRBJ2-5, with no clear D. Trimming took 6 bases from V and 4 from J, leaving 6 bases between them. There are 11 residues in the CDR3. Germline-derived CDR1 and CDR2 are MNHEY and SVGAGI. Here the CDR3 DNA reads TGTGCCAGCAGCTCTTTAGAGACCCAGTACTTC. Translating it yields CASSSLETQYF.

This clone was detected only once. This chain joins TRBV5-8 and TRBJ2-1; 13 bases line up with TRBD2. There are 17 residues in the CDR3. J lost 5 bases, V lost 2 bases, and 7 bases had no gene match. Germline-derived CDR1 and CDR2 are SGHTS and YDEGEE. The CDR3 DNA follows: TGTGCCAGCAGCTTATTCTCGGGGACTAGCGGGAACAATGAGCAGTTCTTC. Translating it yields CASSLFSGTSGNNEQFF.

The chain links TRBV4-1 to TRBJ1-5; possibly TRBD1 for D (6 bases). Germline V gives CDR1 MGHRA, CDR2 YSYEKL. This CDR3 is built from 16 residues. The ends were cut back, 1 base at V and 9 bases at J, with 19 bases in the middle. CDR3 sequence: CASSQGAQGISMPQHF. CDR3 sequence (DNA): TGCGCCAGCAGCCAAGGTGCACAGGGTATTTCCATGCCCCAGCATTTT.

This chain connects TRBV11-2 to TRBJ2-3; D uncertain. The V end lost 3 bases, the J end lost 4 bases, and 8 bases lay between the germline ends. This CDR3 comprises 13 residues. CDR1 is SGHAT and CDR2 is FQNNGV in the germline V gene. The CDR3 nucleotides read TGTGCCAGCAGCTTTCAGAGAGCAGATACGCAGTATTTT. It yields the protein CASSFQRADTQYF.

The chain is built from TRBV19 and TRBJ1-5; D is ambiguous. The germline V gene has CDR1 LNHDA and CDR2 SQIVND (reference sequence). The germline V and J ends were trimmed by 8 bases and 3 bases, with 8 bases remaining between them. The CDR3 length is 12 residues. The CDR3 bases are TGTGCCAGTCAGCCTTTCAATCAGCCCCAGCATTTT. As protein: CASQPFNQPQHF.

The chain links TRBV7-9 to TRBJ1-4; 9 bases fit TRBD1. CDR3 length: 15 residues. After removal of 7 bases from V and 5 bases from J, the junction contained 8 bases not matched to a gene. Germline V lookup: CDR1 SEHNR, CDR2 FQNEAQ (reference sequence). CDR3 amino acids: CASNDYRGLNEKLFF. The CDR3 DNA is TGTGCCAGCAACGATTACAGGGGGCTAAATGAAAAACTGTTTTTT.

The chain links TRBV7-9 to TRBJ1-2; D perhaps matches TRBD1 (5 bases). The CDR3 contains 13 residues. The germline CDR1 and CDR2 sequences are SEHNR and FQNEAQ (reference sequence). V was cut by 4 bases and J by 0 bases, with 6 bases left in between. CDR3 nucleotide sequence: TGTGCCAGCAGCTCCAGGGCTAACTATGGCTACACCTTC. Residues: CASSSRANYGYTF. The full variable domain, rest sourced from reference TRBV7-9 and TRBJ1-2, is DTGVSQNPRHKITKRGQNVTFRCDPISEHNRLYWYRQTLGQGPEFLTYFQNEAQLEKSRLLSDRFSAERPKGSFSTLEIQRTEQGDSAMYLCASSSRANYGYTFGSGTRLTVV.

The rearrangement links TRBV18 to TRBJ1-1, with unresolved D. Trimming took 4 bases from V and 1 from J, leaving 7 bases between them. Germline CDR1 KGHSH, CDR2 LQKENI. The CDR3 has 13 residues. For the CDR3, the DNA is TGTGCCAGCTCACTGGGTTCGAACACTGAAGCTTTCTTT. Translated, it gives CASSLGSNTEAFF.